This paragraph reports one T cell receptor beta chain. The antigen remains undetermined. Primers included in the PCR were 60 Vbeta and 13 Jbeta primers. This table comes from immunoSEQ multiplex PCR, and its TCRdb copy is limited to in-frame clones, with some not included. The table records fewer than 150,000 clones, 60% to 85% of them present only once. This specimen belongs to a study of cytomegalovirus exposure and HLA in healthy donors. Looking at the study overall: Falling in the Caucasian-associated ancestry cluster were less than 85% of under 450 genotyped donors.

Study-wide results and caveats: A later analysis linked a missense DCLRE1C variant to TCR beta V- and J-gene trimming. In a later analysis, an Asian-associated ancestry cluster reportedly showed fewer N-insertions than the approximately 620-donor mean.

V lost 0 bases to trimming and J lost 0 bases; unmatched junction nucleotides: 5. CDR1 and CDR2 (germline): SGDLS, YYNGEE. The CDR3 extends over 18 amino acids. The chain employs TRBV9 and TRBJ2-2; 10 nucleotides agree with TRBD2. This sequence was found in a male donor in good health and CMV-seronegative. The specimen was PBMCs. CDR3 amino acids: CASSVELAGGPNTGELFF. The CDR3 region has the DNA TGTGCCAGCAGCGTAGAATTAGCGGGGGGACCGAACACCGGGGAGCTGTTTTTT.